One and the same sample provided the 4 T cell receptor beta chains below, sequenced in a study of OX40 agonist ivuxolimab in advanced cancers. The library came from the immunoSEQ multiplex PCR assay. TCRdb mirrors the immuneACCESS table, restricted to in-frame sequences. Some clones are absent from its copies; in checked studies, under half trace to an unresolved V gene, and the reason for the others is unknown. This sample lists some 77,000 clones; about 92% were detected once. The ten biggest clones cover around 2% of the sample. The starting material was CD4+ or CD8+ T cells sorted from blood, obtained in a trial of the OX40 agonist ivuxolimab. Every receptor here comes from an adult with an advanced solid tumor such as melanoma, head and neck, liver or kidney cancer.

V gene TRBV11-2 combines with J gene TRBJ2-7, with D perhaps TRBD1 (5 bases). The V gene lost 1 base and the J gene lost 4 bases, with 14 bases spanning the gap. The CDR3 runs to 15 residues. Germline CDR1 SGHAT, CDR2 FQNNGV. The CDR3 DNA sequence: TGTGCCAGCAGCTTAGGTCCAGGGCCGGCGTACGAGCAGTACTTC. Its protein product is CASSLGPGPAYEQYF.

The CDR3 sequence is CASSPTGTGNTEAFF. Here the CDR3 DNA reads TGTGCCAGCAGCCCAACAGGGACGGGGAACACTGAAGCTTTCTTT. V is TRBV11-3 and J is TRBJ1-1; possible D gene TRBD1, 6 bases. CDR3 length equals 15 residues. Deletions cut 5 bases from V and 1 base from J, with 14 bases between. Germline loops: CDR1 SGHNT, CDR2 YENEEA.

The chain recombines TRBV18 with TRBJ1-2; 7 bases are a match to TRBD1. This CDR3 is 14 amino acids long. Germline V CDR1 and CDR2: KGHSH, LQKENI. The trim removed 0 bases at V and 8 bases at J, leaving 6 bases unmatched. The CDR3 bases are TGTGCCAGCTCACCACCGGGTCACAGGGGAGGCTACACCTTC. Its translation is CASSPPGHRGGYTF.

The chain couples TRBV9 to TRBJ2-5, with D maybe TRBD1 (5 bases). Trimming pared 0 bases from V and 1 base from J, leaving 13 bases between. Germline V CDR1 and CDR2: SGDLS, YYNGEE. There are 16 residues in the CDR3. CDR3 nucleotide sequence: TGTGCCAGCAGCGTAGGGCCCAGGGTTCTCCAAGAGACCCAGTACTTC. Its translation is CASSVGPRVLQETQYF.